This TCR beta chain was identified in a study of shared clonotypes between healthy human individuals. V was clipped by 8 bases and J by 3 bases, with 14 bases between them. Germline lookup yields CDR1 MNHEY and CDR2 SMNVEV (reference sequence). The CDR3 runs to 13 residues. Roughly 33,000 T cell genomes, or approximately 190 ng DNA, went into the sorted-subset replicate PCRs. Data came from immunoSEQ multiplex PCR; TCRdb stores just in-frame clones and leaves some out. In the table there are about 680,000 clones, more than 70% of which are singletons. Sequenced material: memory CD4+ T cells sorted from blood. Subset defined: CD45RA-negative fraction. The source is a woman between 25 and 40 years old in good health. The rearrangement uses TRBV27 and TRBJ2-7; D possibly matches TRBD1 or TRBD2 (5 bases each). CDR3 region: CASGTSWGYEQYF. The DNA for the CDR3 is TGTGCCAGCGGGACGAGTTGGGGCTACGAGCAGTACTTC.